This is a list of T cell receptor beta chains from one sample in a study of T cell changes during pregnancy in multiple sclerosis. TCRdb keeps only in-frame clones here, not all; method: immunoSEQ multiplex PCR. The sample consists of about 60,000 clones, around 92% of them appearing once. The source material was peripheral blood, sampled in the first trimester of pregnancy. The receptor source for this set is a female donor with multiple sclerosis, enrolled in a pregnancy study. CDR3s include the opening cysteine and the closing phenylalanine or tryptophan. D genes are given only for firm matches. Size is stated for part of the rows, as once, few or many counts, or as a class when the clone is expanded.

J gene: TRBJ1-3
clone size: NA
V gene: TRBV4-3
D gene: NA
CDR3 DNA: TGCGCCAGCAGCCAAGGACTCCTCTCTGGAAACACCATATATTTT
CDR3 protein: CASSQGLLSGNTIYF

J gene: TRBJ1-1
clone size: NA
V gene: TRBV29-1
D gene: NA
CDR3 DNA: TGCAGCCACGCAGGGGAGACGGGAGCTTTCTTT
CDR3 protein: CSHAGETGAFF

J gene: TRBJ1-1
clone size: NA
V gene: TRBV6-6
D gene: NA
CDR3 DNA: TGTGCCAGCGAAGTGGACAGAGGGACCACTGAAGCTTTCTTT
CDR3 protein: CASEVDRGTTEAFF

J gene: TRBJ1-4
clone size: NA
V gene: TRBV18
D gene: NA
CDR3 DNA: TGTGCCAGCTCACCACTTCCCCCCGCACAGGGTCCTAATGAAAAACTGTTTTTT
CDR3 protein: CASSPLPPAQGPNEKLFF

J gene: TRBJ1-1
clone size: NA
V gene: TRBV30
D gene: TRBD1
CDR3 DNA: TGTGCCTGGAGCACAGGGGAGACTGAAGCTTTCTTT
CDR3 protein: CAWSTGETEAFF

J gene: TRBJ1-1
clone size: NA
V gene: TRBV5-4
D gene: NA
CDR3 DNA: TGTGCCAGCAGCTGGACAGCTATGAACACTGAAGCTTTCTTT
CDR3 protein: CASSWTAMNTEAFF

J gene: TRBJ2-2
clone size: NA
V gene: TRBV4-2
D gene: NA
CDR3 DNA: TGTGCCAGCAGCCAAGAGCCCCTAGAGGACACCGGGGAGCTGTTTTTT
CDR3 protein: CASSQEPLEDTGELFF

J gene: TRBJ2-7
clone size: once
V gene: TRBV19
D gene: TRBD1
CDR3 DNA: TGTGCCAGTACTGAAGGACCGGACAGGGGTTCCTACGAGCAGTACTTC
CDR3 protein: CASTEGPDRGSYEQYF

J gene: TRBJ2-7
clone size: NA
V gene: TRBV10-3
D gene: TRBD2
CDR3 DNA: TGTGCCATCAGTGAGACTAGCGGGGGACCCTACGAGCAGTACTTC
CDR3 protein: CAISETSGGPYEQYF

J gene: TRBJ2-5
clone size: NA
V gene: TRBV27
D gene: NA
CDR3 DNA: TGTGCCAGCAGTTTATCGTTTCCCGGACTCCGAGAGACCCAGTACTTC
CDR3 protein: CASSLSFPGLRETQYF

J gene: TRBJ2-7
clone size: NA
V gene: TRBV19
D gene: TRBD1
CDR3 DNA: TGTGCCAGTAGTAGTACCGGGACAGCCTACGAGCAGTACTTC
CDR3 protein: CASSSTGTAYEQYF